Presented here are 5 T cell receptor beta chains from one specimen sequenced in a study of blood T cell repertoires in COVID-19 (dated by TCRdb to 2018 to 2020). The receptor library was made with the immunoSEQ multiplex PCR assay. TCRdb obtained this table from immuneACCESS and retained in-frame rearrangements with V and J assigned. These tables miss some clones; where compared with another copy, unresolved V genes account for less than half of the shortfall, and the remainder is unexplained. Across this sample there are about 29,000 clones, with roughly nine tenths seen only once. The ten largest clones capture roughly 24% of the sample. The sequenced material came from peripheral blood. The receptors stem from a human donor with active COVID-19. The donor label of this sample is uncertain.

The CDR3 DNA follows: TGCAGCCTCCGAGAAAAAAACATTCAGTACTTC. Translation: CSLREKNIQYF. The chain couples TRBV29-1 to TRBJ2-4; D uncertain. The CDR3 covers 11 residues. V lost 8 bases to trimming and J lost 4 bases, with 9 bases between them. The germline gives CDR1 SQVTM, CDR2 ANQGSEA.

The rearrangement links TRBV6-5 to TRBJ1-1, with TRBD1 matching over 10 bases. Germline CDR1 is MNHEY and CDR2 is SVGAGI. With V trimmed by 6 bases and J by 2 bases, 3 bases remained unmatched. This CDR3 spans 14 amino acids. The chain's CDR3 is CASSLTGGNTEAFF. As DNA, the CDR3 is TGTGCCAGCAGCTTGACAGGGGGCAACACTGAAGCTTTCTTT.

The V gene is TRBV3-1 (or the pseudogene TRBV3-2), the J gene TRBJ2-2; D possibly corresponds to TRBD2 (6 bases). CDR3 size: 12 residues. Germline CDR1 LGHDT, CDR2 YNNKEL (reference sequence). Trimming pared 5 bases from V and 7 bases from J, leaving 8 bases between. The CDR3 sequence: CASSLAVGELFF. CDR3 DNA: TGTGCCAGCAGCTTAGCGGTCGGGGAGCTGTTTTTT.

This clone was found once. The chain is built from TRBV5-4 and TRBJ1-4; 8 nucleotides align to TRBD1. Trimming took 0 bases from V and 8 from J; bases not matched to a gene: 6. Germline V lookup: CDR1 SGHNT, CDR2 YYREEE (reference sequence). The CDR3 has 15 residues. CDR3 sequence reads: CASSLAAGGNEKLFF. CDR3 in DNA: TGTGCCAGCAGCTTGGCAGCAGGGGGCAACGAAAAACTGTTTTTT.

The J gene is TRBJ1-5, the V gene TRBV19; a possible D gene is TRBD1 (6 bases). The CDR3 runs 15 residues. CDR1 and CDR2 (germline): LNHDA, SQIVND (reference sequence). V lost 6 bases, J lost 3 bases, and 15 bases lay in between. In DNA, the CDR3 is TGTGCCAGTAGGACACAGGGAAGCAACAATCAGCCCCAGCATTTT. Protein sequence: CASRTQGSNNQPQHF.